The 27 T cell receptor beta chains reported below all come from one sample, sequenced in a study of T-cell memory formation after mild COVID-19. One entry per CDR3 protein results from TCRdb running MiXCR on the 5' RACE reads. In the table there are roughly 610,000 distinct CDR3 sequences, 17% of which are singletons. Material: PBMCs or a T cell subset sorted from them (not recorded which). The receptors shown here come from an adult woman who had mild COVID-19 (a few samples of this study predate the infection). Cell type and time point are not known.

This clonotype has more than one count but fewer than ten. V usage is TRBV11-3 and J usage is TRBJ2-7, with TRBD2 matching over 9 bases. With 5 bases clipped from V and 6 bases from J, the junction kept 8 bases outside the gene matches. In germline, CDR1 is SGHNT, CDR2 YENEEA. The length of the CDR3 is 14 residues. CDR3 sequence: CASSPQREDGEQYF. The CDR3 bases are TGTGCCAGCAGCCCCCAGCGGGAGGATGGCGAGCAGTACTTC.

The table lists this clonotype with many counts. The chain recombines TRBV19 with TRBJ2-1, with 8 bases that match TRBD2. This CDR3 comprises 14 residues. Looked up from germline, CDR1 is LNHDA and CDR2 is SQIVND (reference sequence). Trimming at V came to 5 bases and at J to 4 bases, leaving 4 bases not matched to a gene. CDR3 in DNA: TGTGCCAGTAGTGACGGGGGGGATTACAATGAGCAGTTCTTC. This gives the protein CASSDGGDYNEQFF.

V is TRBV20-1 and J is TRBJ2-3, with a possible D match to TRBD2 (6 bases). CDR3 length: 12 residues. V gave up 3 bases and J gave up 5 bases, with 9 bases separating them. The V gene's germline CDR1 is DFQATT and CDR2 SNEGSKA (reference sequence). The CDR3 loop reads CSASGGGDTQYF. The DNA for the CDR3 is TGCAGTGCTAGCGGGGGAGGAGATACGCAGTATTTT.

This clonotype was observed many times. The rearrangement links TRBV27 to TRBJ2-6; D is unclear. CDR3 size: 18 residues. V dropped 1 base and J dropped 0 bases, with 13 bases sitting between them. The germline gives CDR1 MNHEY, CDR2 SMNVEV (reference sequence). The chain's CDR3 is CASSLWAGAFSGANVLTF. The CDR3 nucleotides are TGTGCCAGCAGTTTATGGGCAGGAGCCTTCTCTGGGGCCAACGTCCTGACTTTC.

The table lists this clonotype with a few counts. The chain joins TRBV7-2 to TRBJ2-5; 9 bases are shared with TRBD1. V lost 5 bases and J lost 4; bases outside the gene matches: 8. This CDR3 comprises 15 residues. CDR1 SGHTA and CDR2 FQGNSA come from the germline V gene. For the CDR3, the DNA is TGTGCCAGCAGCAAGGACAGGGGATATGTAGAGACCCAGTACTTC. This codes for CASSKDRGYVETQYF. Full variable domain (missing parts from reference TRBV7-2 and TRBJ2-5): GAGVSQSPSNKVTEKGKDVELRCDPISGHTALYWYRQSLGQGLEFLIYFQGNSAPDKSGLPSDRFSAERTGGSVSTLTIQRTQQEDSAVYLCASSKDRGYVETQYFGPGTRLLVL.

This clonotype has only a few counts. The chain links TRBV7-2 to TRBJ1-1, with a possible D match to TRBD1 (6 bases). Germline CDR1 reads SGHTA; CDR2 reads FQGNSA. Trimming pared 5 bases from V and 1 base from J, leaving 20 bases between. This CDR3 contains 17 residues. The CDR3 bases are TGTGCCAGCAGCACCAGGGGCTTATTTCGAGGGAACACTGAAGCTTTCTTT. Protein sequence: CASSTRGLFRGNTEAFF.

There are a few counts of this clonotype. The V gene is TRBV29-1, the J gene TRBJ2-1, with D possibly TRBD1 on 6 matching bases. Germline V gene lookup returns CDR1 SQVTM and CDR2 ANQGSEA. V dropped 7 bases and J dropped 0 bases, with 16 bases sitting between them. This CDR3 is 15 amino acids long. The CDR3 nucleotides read TGCAGCGCCGTGGGACAACCGAGCTCCTACAATGAGCAGTTCTTC. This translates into CSAVGQPSSYNEQFF.

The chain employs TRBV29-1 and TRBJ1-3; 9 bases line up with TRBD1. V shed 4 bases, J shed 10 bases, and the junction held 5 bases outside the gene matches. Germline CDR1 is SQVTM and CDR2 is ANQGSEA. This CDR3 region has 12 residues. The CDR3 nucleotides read TGCAGCGTTGGACAGGGGGGTGGGACCATATATTTT. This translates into CSVGQGGGTIYF.

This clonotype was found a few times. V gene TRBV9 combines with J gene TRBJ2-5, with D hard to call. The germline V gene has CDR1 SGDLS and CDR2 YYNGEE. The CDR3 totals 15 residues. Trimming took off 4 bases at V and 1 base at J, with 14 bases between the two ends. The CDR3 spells CASSLGGRPQETQYF. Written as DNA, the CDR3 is TGTGCCAGCAGCCTCGGTGGGCGGCCCCAAGAGACCCAGTACTTC.

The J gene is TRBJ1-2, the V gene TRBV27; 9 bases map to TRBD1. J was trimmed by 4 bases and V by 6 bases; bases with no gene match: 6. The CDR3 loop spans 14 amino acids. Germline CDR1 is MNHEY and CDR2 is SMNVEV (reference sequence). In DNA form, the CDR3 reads TGTGCCAGCAGGGTGACAGGGGGTAGCTATGGCTACACCTTC. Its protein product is CASRVTGGSYGYTF.

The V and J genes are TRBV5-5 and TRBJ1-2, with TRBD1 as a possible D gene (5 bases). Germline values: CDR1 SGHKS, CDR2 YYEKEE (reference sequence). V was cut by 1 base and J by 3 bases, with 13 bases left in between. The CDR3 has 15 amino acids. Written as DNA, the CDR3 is TGTGCCAGCAGCTTGCAAGGGACGGCTGACTATGGCTACACCTTC. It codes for CASSLQGTADYGYTF.

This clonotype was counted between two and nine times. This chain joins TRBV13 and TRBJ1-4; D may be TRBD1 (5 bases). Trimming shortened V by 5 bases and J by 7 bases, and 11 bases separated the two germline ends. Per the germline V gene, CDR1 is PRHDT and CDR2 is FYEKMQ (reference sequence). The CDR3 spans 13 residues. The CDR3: CASSPFGGEKLFF. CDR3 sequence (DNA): TGTGCCAGCAGCCCCTTCGGGGGTGAAAAACTGTTTTTT. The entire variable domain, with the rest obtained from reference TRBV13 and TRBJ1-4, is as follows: AAGVIQSPRHLIKEKRETATLKCYPIPRHDTVYWYQQGPGQDPQFLISFYEKMQSDKGSIPDRFSAQQFSDYHSELNMSSLELGDSALYFCASSPFGGEKLFFGSGTQLSVL.

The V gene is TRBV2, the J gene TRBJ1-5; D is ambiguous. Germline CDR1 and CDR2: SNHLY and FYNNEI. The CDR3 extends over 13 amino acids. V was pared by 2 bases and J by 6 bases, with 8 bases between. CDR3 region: CASSERSSQPQHF. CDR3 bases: TGTGCCAGCAGTGAAAGGTCGAGTCAGCCCCAGCATTTT.

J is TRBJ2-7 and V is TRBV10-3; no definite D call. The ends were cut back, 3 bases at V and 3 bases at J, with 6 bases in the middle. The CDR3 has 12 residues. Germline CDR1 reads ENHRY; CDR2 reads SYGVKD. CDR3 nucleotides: TGTGCCATCAGTGATGGCCTCTACGAGCAGTACTTC. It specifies CAISDGLYEQYF.

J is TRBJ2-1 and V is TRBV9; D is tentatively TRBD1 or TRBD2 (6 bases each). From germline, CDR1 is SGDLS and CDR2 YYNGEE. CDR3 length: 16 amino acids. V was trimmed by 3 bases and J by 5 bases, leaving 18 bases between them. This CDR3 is CASSAQGGSGNNEQFF. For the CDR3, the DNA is TGTGCCAGCAGCGCCCAAGGGGGGTCGGGTAACAATGAGCAGTTCTTC.

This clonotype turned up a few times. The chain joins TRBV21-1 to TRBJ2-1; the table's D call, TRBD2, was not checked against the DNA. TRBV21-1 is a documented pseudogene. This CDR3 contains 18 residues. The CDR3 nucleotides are TGTGCCAGCAGCGAGGAGGGAAGGGCCGACCGGGACTACAATGAGCAGTTCTTC. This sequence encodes CASSEEGRADRDYNEQFF.

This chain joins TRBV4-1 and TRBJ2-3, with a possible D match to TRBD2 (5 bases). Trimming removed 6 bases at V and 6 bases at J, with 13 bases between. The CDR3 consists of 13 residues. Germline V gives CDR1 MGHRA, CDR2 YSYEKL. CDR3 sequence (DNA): TGCGCCAGCAGACGAGGGCTTGCGGATACGCAGTATTTT. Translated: CASRRGLADTQYF.

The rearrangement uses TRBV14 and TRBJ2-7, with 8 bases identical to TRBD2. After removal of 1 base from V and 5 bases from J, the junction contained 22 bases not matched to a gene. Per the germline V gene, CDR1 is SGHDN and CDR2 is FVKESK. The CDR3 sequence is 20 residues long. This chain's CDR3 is CASSQARQFLPISGSHEQYF. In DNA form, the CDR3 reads TGTGCCAGCAGCCAAGCGCGACAGTTCCTCCCGATCAGCGGGAGCCACGAGCAGTACTTC.

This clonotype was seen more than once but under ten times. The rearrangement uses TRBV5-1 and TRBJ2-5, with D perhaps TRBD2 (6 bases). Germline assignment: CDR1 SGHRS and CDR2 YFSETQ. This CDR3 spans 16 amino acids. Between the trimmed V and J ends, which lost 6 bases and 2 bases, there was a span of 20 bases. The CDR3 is CASTIDRTGGQETQYF. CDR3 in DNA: TGCGCCAGCACAATCGATCGTACCGGGGGTCAAGAGACCCAGTACTTC.

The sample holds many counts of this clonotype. In DNA, the CDR3 is TGTGCCAGCAGCTTAATGGGGGATACGCAGTATTTT. It codes for CASSLMGDTQYF. This chain joins TRBV7-2 and TRBJ2-3; D gene ambiguous. Germline loops: CDR1 SGHTA, CDR2 FQGNSA. V lost 2 bases and J 6 bases, leaving 6 bases between the germline ends. CDR3 size: 12 residues.

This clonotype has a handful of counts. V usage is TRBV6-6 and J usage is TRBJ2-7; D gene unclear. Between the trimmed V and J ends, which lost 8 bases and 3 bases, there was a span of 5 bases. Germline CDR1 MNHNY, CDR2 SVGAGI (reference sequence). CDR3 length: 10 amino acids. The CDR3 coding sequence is TGTGCCAGCGCCGACTACGAGCAGTACTTC. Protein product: CASADYEQYF.

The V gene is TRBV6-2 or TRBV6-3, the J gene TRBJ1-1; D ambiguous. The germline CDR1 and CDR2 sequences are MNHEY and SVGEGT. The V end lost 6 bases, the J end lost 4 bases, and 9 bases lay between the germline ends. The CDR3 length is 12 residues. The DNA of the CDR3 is TGTGCCAGCAGATGGAGGTCCACTGAAGCTTTCTTT. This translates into CASRWRSTEAFF.

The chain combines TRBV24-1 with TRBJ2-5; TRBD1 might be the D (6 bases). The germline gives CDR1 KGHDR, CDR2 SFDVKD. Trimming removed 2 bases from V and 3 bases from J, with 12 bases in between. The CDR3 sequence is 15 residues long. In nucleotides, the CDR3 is TGTGCCACCAGTGATTGGGTGACAGGAAAAGAGACCCAGTACTTC. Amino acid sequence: CATSDWVTGKETQYF.

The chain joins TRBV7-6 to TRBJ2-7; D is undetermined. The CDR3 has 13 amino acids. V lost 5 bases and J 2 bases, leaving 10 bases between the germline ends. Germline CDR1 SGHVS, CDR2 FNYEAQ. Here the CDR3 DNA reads TGTGCCAGCAGCCCGCTTGATACCTACGAGCAGTACTTC. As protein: CASSPLDTYEQYF. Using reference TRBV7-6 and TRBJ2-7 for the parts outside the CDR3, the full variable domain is GAGVSQSPRYKVTKRGQDVALRCDPISGHVSLYWYRQALGQGPEFLTYFNYEAQQDKSGLPNDRFSAERPEGSISTLTIQRTEQRDSAMYRCASSPLDTYEQYFGPGTRLTVT.

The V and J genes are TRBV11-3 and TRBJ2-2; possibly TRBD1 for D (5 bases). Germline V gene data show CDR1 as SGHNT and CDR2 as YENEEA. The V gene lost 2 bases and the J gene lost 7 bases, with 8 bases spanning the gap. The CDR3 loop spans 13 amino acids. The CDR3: CASSLQTDGELFF. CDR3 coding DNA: TGTGCCAGCAGCTTACAGACAGACGGGGAGCTGTTTTTT.

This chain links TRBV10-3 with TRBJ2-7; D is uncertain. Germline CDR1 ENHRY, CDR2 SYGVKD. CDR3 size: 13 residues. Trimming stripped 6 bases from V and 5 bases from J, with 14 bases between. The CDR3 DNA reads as TGTGCCATCAGCGCCACCCTATGGGACGAGCAGTACTTC. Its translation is CAISATLWDEQYF.

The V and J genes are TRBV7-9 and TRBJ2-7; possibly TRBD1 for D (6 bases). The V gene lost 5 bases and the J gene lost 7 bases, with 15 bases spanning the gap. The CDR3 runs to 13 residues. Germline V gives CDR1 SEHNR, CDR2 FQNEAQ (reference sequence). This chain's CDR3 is CASSDKQGREQYF. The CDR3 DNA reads TGTGCCAGCAGCGACAAACAGGGCAGGGAGCAGTACTTC.